A single T cell receptor beta chain is shown here with its context. The repertoire was sequenced with immunoSEQ multiplex PCR; TCRdb's copy has only in-frame clones and lacks some. The sample shows roughly 56,000 clones, 65% to 90% of them seen only once. The CDR3 is 11 residues long. Germline V gives CDR1 MDHEN, CDR2 SYDVKM. V lost 6 bases and J 3 bases, leaving 6 bases between the germline ends. This sample was included in a study of OX40 agonist ivuxolimab in advanced cancers. The chain carries TRBV28 and TRBJ2-7; D is ambiguous. The sample here was CD4+ or CD8+ T cells sorted from blood, taken in a trial of the OX40 agonist ivuxolimab. The clonotype comes from an adult with an advanced solid tumor such as melanoma, head and neck, liver or kidney cancer. The CDR3: CASRTNYEQYF. In DNA form, the CDR3 reads TGTGCCAGCAGGACAAACTACGAGCAGTACTTC.